What follows are 3 T cell receptor beta chains derived from one specimen sequenced in a study of blood T cell repertoires in COVID-19. TCRdb's table, derived via immunoSEQ multiplex PCR, lists solely in-frame clones and lacks some. The sample consists of about 240,000 clones, under 90% of them appearing once. Material: PBMCs or T cells enriched from blood (not recorded which). The receptor set was obtained from a woman between 40 and 55 years old who had been exposed to COVID-19.

The chain combines TRBV12-3 or TRBV12-4 with TRBJ1-1, with D maybe TRBD1 (5 bases). The CDR3 consists of 13 residues. The germline V and J ends were trimmed by 7 bases and 8 bases, with 17 bases remaining between them. CDR3 nucleotides: TGTGCCAGCACCAAAGACAGAATGGGGGAAGCTTTCTTT. This gives the protein CASTKDRMGEAFF.

The chain recombines TRBV7-6 with TRBJ1-1; the match to TRBD1 covers 7 bases. The germline V gene encodes CDR1 SGHVS and CDR2 FNYEAQ. The J segment lost 3 bases and the V segment lost 1 base, leaving 8 bases of the junction unmatched. The CDR3 loop spans 16 amino acids. The CDR3: CASSLGQTGVDTEAFF. As DNA, the CDR3 is TGTGCCAGCAGCTTAGGACAAACAGGGGTAGACACTGAAGCTTTCTTT. The complete variable domain, with remaining parts taken from reference TRBV7-6 and TRBJ1-1, reads GAGVSQSPRYKVTKRGQDVALRCDPISGHVSLYWYRQALGQGPEFLTYFNYEAQQDKSGLPNDRFSAERPEGSISTLTIQRTEQRDSAMYRCASSLGQTGVDTEAFFGQGTRLTVV.

This CDR3 reads CASSFTGGNQPQHF. In DNA, the CDR3 is TGTGCCAGCAGCTTCACAGGGGGCAATCAGCCCCAGCATTTT. This rearrangement joins TRBV7-3 to TRBJ1-5, with 7 positions matching TRBD1. J gave up 2 bases and V 3 bases, and 1 base lay outside the gene matches. The CDR3 sequence is 14 residues long. Germline V lookup: CDR1 SGHTA, CDR2 FQGTGA.